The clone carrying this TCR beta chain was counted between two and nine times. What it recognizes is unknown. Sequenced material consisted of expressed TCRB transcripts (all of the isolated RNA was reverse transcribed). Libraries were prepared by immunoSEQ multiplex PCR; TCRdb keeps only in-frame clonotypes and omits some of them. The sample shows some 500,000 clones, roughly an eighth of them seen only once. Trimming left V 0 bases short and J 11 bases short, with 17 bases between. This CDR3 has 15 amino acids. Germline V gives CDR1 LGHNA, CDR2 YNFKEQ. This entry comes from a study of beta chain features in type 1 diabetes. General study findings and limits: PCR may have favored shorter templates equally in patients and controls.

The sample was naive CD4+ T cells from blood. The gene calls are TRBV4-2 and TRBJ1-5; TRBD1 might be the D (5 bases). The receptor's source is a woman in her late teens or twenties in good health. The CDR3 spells CASSQDRRPPGAQHF. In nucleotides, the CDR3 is TGTGCCAGCAGCCAAGATCGGAGACCGCCGGGGGCCCAGCATTTT.